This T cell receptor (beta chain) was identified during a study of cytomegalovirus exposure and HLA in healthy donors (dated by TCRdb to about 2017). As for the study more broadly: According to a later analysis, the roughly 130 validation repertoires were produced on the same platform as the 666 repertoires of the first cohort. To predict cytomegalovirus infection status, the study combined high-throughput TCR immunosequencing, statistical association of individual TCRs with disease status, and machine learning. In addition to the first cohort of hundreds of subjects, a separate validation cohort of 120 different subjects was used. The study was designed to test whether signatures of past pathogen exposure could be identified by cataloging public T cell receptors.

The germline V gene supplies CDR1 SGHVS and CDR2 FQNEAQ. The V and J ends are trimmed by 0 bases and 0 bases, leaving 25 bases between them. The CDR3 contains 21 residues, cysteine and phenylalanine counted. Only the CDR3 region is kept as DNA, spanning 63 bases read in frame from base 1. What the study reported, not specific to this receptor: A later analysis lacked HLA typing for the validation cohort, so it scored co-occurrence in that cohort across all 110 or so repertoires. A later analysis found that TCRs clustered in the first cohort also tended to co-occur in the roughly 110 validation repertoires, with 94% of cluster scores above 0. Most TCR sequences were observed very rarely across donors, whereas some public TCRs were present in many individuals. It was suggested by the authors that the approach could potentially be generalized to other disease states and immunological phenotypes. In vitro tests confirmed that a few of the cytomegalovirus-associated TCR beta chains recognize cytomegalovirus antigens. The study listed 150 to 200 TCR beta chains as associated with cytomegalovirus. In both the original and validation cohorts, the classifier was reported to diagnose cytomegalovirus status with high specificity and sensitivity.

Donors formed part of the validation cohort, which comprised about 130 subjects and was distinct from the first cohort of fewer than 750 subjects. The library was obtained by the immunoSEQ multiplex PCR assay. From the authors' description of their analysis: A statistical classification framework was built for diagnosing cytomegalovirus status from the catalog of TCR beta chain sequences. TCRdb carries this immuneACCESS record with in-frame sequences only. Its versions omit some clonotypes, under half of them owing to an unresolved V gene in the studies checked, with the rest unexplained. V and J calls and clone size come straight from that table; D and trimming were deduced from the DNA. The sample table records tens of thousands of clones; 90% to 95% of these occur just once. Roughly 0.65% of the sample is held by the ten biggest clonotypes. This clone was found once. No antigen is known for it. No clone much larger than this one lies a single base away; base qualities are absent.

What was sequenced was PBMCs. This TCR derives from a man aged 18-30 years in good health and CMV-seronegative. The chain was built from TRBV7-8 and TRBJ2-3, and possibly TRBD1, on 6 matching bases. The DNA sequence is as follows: TGTGCCAGCAGCTTAGCCTCTAGGTACCGGGACACTTTTATTAGCACAGATACGCAGTATTTT. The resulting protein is CASSLASRYRDTFISTDTQYF.